This TCR beta chain was found in a study of a mutant IDH1 vaccine in newly diagnosed glioma. Study-wide context: In weeks 1, 3, 5, 7, 11, 15, 19 and 23, patients were vaccinated. Patients arrived already treated with radiotherapy, temozolomide, or both, most having had both.

TCRdb keeps only in-frame clones here, not all; method: immunoSEQ multiplex PCR. The sample shows tens of thousands of clones, 78% of them seen only once. Findings and limits, study-wide: Whatever changes occurred in top peripheral T cell clonotypes seemed unrelated to pseudoprogression.

Time point of the sample: week 11, during vaccination. Each vaccine dose was 300 ug of mutant IDH1 20-mer peptide, with topical imiquimod. As for this clone: Its target is unknown.

The CDR3 consists of 15 residues. Germline V gene data show CDR1 as MNHEY and CDR2 as SMNVEV (reference sequence). V lost 5 bases and J lost 4, with 17 bases in between. The sequence was collected from a man aged 25-40 years with glioma. The chain has TRBV27 and TRBJ1-1; perhaps TRBD1 as D (6 bases). The material was PBMCs, obtained from a glioma patient whose treatment included an IDH1 peptide vaccine. The CDR3 DNA reads as TGTGCCAGCAGTCCCGCCGGCAGGGGAGGCACTGAAGCTTTCTTT. This codes for CASSPAGRGGTEAFF.